This T cell receptor (beta chain) stems from a study of OX40 agonist ivuxolimab in advanced cancers. Study-level background: Ivuxolimab was delivered to patients intravenously every 2 weeks at doses spanning 0.01 to 10 mg/kg.

Trimming removed 3 bases at V and 3 bases at J, with 6 bases between. Germline CDR1 is MNHNS and CDR2 is SASEGT. This CDR3 is built from 12 residues. Comment on this clone: Other nucleotide sequences in the sample specify the same CDR3.

The data were produced by immunoSEQ multiplex PCR, yet TCRdb's version contains in-frame clones alone and is incomplete. This sample carries 84,000 or so clones, approximately 90% of them seen once, and the ten largest clones take approximately 0.41%. The specimen comprised CD4+ or CD8+ T cells sorted from blood, sampled in a trial of the OX40 agonist ivuxolimab. V gene TRBV6-1 combines with J gene TRBJ2-7; no firm D call. This TCR derives from an adult with an advanced solid tumor such as melanoma, head and neck, liver or kidney cancer. CDR3 coding DNA: TGTGCCAGCAGTGAGCCGGGCTACGAGCAGTACTTC. As protein: CASSEPGYEQYF.